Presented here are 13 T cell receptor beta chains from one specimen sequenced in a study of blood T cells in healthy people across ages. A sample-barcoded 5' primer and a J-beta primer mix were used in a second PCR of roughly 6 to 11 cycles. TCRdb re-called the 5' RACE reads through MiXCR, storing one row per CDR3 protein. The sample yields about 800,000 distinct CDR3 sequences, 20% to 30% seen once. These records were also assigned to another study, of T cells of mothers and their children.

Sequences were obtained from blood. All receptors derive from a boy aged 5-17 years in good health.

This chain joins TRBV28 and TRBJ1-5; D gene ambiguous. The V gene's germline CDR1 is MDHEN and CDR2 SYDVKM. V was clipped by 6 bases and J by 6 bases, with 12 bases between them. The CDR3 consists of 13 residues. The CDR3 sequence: CASRSHSGQPQHF. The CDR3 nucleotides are TGTGCCAGCAGATCTCATTCGGGTCAGCCCCAGCATTTT.

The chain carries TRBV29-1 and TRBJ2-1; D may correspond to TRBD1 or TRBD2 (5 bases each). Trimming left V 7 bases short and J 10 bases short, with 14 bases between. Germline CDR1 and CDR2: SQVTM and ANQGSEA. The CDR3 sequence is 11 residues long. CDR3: CSALLGVEQFF. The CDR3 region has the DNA TGCAGCGCACTATTGGGGGTCGAGCAGTTCTTC.

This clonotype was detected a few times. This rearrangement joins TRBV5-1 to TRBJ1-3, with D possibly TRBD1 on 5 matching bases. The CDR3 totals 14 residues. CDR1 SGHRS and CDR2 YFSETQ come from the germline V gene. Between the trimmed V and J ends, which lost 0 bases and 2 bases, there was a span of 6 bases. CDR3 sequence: CASSLEDTGNTIYF. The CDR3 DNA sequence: TGCGCCAGCAGCTTGGAGGACACTGGAAACACCATATATTTT.

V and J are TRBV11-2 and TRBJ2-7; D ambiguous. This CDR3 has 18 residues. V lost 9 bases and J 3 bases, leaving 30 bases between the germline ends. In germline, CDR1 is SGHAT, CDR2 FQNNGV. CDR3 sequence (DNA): TGTGCCAGTTCCCGGACCCTGACTCCCGGTTGGCAGAACTACGAGCAGTACTTC. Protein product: CASSRTLTPGWQNYEQYF.

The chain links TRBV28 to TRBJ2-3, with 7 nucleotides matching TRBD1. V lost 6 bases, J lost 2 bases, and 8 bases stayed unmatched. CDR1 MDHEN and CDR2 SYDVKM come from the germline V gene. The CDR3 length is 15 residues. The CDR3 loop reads CASRHAGTATDTQYF. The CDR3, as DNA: TGTGCCAGCAGACATGCCGGGACAGCCACAGATACGCAGTATTTT.

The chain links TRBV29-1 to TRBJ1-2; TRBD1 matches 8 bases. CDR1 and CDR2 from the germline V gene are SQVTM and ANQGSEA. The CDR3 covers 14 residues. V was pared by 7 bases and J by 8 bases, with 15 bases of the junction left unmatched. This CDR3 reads CSAASPRGQQGYTF. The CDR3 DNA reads TGCAGCGCAGCGAGCCCCAGGGGGCAGCAGGGCTACACCTTC.

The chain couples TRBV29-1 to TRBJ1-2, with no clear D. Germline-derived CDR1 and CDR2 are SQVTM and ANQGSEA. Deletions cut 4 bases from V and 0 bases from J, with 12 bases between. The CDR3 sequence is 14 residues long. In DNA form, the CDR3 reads TGCAGCGTTGTTTCCCCTCCTACTAACTATGGCTACACCTTC. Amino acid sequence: CSVVSPPTNYGYTF.

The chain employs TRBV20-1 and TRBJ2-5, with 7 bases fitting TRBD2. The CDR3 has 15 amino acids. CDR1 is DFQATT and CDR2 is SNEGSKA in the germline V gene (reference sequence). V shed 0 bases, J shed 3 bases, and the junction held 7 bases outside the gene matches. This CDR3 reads CSARDWAGVEETQYF. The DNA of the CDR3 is TGCAGTGCTAGAGATTGGGCGGGAGTTGAAGAGACCCAGTACTTC.

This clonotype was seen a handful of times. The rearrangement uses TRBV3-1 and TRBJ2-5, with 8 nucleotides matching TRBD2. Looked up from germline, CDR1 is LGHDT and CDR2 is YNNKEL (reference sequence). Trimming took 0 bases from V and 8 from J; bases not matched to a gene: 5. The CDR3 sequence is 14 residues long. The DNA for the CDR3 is TGTGCCAGCAGCCAAGACGGGGGGGCCATAACCCAGTACTTC. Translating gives CASSQDGGAITQYF.

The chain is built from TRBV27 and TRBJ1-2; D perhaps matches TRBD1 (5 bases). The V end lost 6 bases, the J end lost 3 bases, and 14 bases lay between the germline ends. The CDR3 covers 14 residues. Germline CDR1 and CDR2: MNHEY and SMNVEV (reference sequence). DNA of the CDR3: TGTGCCAGCAGCCGATCCCGAGGGGACTATGGCTACACCTTC. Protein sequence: CASSRSRGDYGYTF.

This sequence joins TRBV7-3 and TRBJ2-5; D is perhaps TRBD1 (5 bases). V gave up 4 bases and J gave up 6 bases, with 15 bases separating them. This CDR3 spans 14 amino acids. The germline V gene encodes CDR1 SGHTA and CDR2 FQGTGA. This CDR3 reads CASSSLSGPQTQYF. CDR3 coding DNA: TGTGCCAGCAGCTCCTTGTCAGGGCCCCAGACCCAGTACTTC.

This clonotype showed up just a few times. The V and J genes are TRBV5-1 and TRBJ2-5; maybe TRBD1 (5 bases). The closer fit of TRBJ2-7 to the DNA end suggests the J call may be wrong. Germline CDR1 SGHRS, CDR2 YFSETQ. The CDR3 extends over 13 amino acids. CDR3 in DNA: TGCGCCAGCAGCTTGATAACAGGCCTCGAGCAGTACTTC. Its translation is CASSLITGLEQYF.

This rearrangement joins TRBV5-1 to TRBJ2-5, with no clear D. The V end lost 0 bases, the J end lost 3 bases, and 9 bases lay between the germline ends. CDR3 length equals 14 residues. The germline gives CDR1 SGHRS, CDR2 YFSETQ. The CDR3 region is CASSLAQTEETQYF. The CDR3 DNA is TGCGCCAGCAGCTTGGCCCAAACCGAAGAGACCCAGTACTTC.